Following are 9 T cell receptor beta chains from one sample sequenced in a study of T cell responses to AZD1222 COVID-19 vaccine. Clones were sequenced by immunoSEQ multiplex PCR, and TCRdb holds only the in-frame ones, with some missing. This repertoire shows 90,000 to 110,000 clones, roughly 90% found once; its top ten account for roughly 5.2%. Sequenced material: peripheral blood, taken on day 0 of AZD1222 vaccination. All receptors derive from an adult in good health.

The chain has TRBV6-2 or TRBV6-3 and TRBJ2-5; 9 bases fit TRBD1. Germline trimming cut 3 bases from V and 1 base from J; bases unmatched to any gene: 3. The length of the CDR3 is 15 residues. CDR1 and CDR2 from the germline V gene are MNHEY and SVGEGT. CDR3 amino acids: CASSYATGGQETQYF. CDR3 nucleotide sequence: TGTGCCAGCAGTTATGCGACAGGGGGCCAAGAGACCCAGTACTTC.

The rearrangement joins TRBV5-4 to TRBJ2-3, with 10 bases lining up with TRBD2. J gave up 0 bases and V 3 bases, and 1 base lay outside the gene matches. There are 15 residues in the CDR3. CDR1 and CDR2 (germline): SGHNT, YYREEE (reference sequence). CDR3 region: CASSSTSGSTDTQYF. Here the CDR3 DNA reads TGTGCCAGCAGCTCGACTAGCGGGAGCACAGATACGCAGTATTTT.

The rearrangement joins TRBV6-5 to TRBJ2-2; unclear D gene. The V gene's germline CDR1 is MNHEY and CDR2 SVGAGI. CDR3 size: 14 residues. The V end was cut by 3 bases, the J end by 3 bases, with 8 bases between. CDR3 amino acids: CASSYGVDTGELFF. The CDR3, as DNA: TGTGCCAGCAGTTATGGCGTGGACACCGGGGAGCTGTTTTTT.

The chain has TRBV5-1 and TRBJ2-5, with D maybe TRBD2 (5 bases). Trimming took 0 bases from V and 4 from J, leaving 13 bases between them. The germline V gene encodes CDR1 SGHRS and CDR2 YFSETQ. The CDR3 is 15 residues long. The CDR3 nucleotides are TGCGCCAGCAGCTTGGCCGCCCTAGCCGGAGAGACCCAGTACTTC. Amino acid sequence: CASSLAALAGETQYF. Drawing the rest from reference TRBV5-1 and TRBJ2-5, the complete variable domain is KAGVTQTPRYLIKTRGQQVTLSCSPISGHRSVSWYQQTPGQGLQFLFEYFSETQRNKGNFPGRFSGRQFSNSRSEMNVSTLELGDSALYLCASSLAALAGETQYFGPGTRLLVL.

This rearrangement joins TRBV28 to TRBJ1-1, with 9 bases aligning to TRBD1. The J segment lost 6 bases and the V segment lost 6 bases, leaving 8 bases of the junction unmatched. The germline gives CDR1 MDHEN, CDR2 SYDVKM. The CDR3 consists of 14 residues. CDR3 in amino acids: CASRNTGGEPEAFF. The CDR3 nucleotides are TGTGCCAGCAGAAATACAGGGGGCGAACCTGAAGCTTTCTTT.

The chain recombines TRBV19 with TRBJ1-4; tentatively, D is TRBD1 (6 bases). The CDR3 sequence is 18 residues long. The germline V and J ends were trimmed by 6 bases and 1 base, with 21 bases remaining between them. Per the germline V gene, CDR1 is LNHDA and CDR2 is SQIVND (reference sequence). CDR3 residues: CASRGGRSVMGTNEKLFF. CDR3 DNA sequence: TGTGCCAGTAGAGGGGGGAGATCGGTTATGGGAACTAATGAAAAACTGTTTTTT.

This sequence joins TRBV5-4 and TRBJ2-7, with D perhaps matching TRBD2 (5 bases). The V and J ends lost 1 base and 5 bases respectively, with 13 bases between them. CDR3 length: 14 amino acids. From germline, CDR1 is SGHNT and CDR2 YYREEE (reference sequence). CDR3 sequence: CASSLLETNDEQYF. The CDR3 region has the DNA TGTGCCAGCAGCTTGTTGGAGACTAACGACGAGCAGTACTTC.

The chain carries TRBV7-6 and TRBJ2-1, with unresolved D. V shed 2 bases and J shed 4 bases, with 15 bases lying between them. The CDR3 is 16 residues long. From germline, CDR1 is SGHVS and CDR2 FNYEAQ. The DNA of the CDR3 is TGTGCCAGCAGCTTAACCCCCCAACAGCCTTACAATGAGCAGTTCTTC. Translation: CASSLTPQQPYNEQFF.

This clone was recorded a few times. The chain joins TRBV7-2 to TRBJ2-7; D is possibly TRBD1 or TRBD2 (6 bases each). Per the germline V gene, CDR1 is SGHTA and CDR2 is FQGNSA. The CDR3 contains 16 residues. Trimming left V 2 bases short and J 0 bases short, with 14 bases between. The CDR3 reads CASSLRRGSSSYEQYF. DNA of the CDR3: TGTGCCAGCAGCTTACGGAGGGGGTCAAGCTCCTACGAGCAGTACTTC.